Listed here are 25 T cell receptor beta chains from one sample, sequenced in a study of high-grade serous ovarian cancer treatment subgroups. The tumor samples were collected prior to definitive surgery or chemotherapy. The method was immunoSEQ multiplex PCR; TCRdb's version includes in-frame clones alone and lacks a portion of them. The sample consists of about 16,000 clones, under 85% of them appearing once. Source material: tumor tissue. These receptors all stem from a human donor with high-grade serous ovarian cancer.

The V gene is TRBV5-6, the J gene TRBJ2-1; the D is unclear. Germline V gene lookup returns CDR1 SGHDT and CDR2 YYEEEE. The CDR3 has 16 amino acids. Trimming left V 5 bases short and J 5 bases short, with 20 bases between. The CDR3, as DNA: TGTGCCAGCAGATACGATCCGGGCCTAACGAACAATGAGCAGTTCTTC. Residues: CASRYDPGLTNNEQFF.

The V call is TRBV7-9, the J call TRBJ2-5; 9 nucleotides agree with TRBD2. Germline CDR1 SEHNR, CDR2 FQNEAQ (reference sequence). V was pared by 1 base and J by 0 bases, with 9 bases of the junction left unmatched. The CDR3 is 18 amino acids. CDR3 coding DNA: TGTGCCAGCAGCTTAGGTGGGGGACTAGCAAGGTACCAAGAGACCCAGTACTTC. Protein: CASSLGGGLARYQETQYF.

The V and J genes are TRBV30 and TRBJ1-6, with TRBD1 identical over 11 bases. Germline V CDR1 and CDR2: GTSNPN, SVGIG (reference sequence). The CDR3 has 15 residues. J gave up 6 bases and V 6 bases, and 7 bases lay outside the gene matches. The CDR3 protein is CACTGTGGGNSPLHF. DNA for the CDR3: TGTGCCTGCACCGGGACAGGGGGTGGTAATTCACCCCTCCACTTT.

V gene TRBV10-3 combines with J gene TRBJ2-7, with TRBD1 matching 9 bases. V shed 4 bases, J shed 4 bases, and the junction held 11 bases outside the gene matches. In germline, CDR1 is ENHRY, CDR2 SYGVKD. The CDR3 runs to 16 residues. The CDR3 region has the DNA TGTGCCATCAGTGGGGCGACAGGGGGAAGGGGGTACGAGCAGTACTTC. Residues: CAISGATGGRGYEQYF.

J is TRBJ1-1 and V is TRBV6-5; 8 bases are a match to TRBD1. Trimming cost V 6 bases and J 1 base; bases outside gene matches: 7. Germline CDR1 reads MNHEY; CDR2 reads SVGAGI. The CDR3 is 15 residues long. CDR3 sequence: CASSDKQGGNTEAFF. DNA for the CDR3: TGTGCCAGCAGCGACAAACAGGGGGGGAACACTGAAGCTTTCTTT.

This clone was seen only a few times. This sequence joins TRBV4-1 and TRBJ2-5, with D possibly matching TRBD2 (7 bases). V was clipped by 1 base and J by 1 base, with 16 bases between them. The CDR3 consists of 17 residues. Germline V lookup: CDR1 MGHRA, CDR2 YSYEKL. The CDR3 region is CASSQGSGGALQETQYF. The CDR3, as DNA: TGCGCCAGCAGCCAAGGTTCGGGGGGCGCTCTCCAAGAGACCCAGTACTTC.

V and J are TRBV11-3 and TRBJ1-1, with a possible D match to TRBD1 (5 bases). CDR1 SGHNT and CDR2 YENEEA come from the germline V gene. V gave up 5 bases and J gave up 0 bases, with 13 bases separating them. The CDR3 is 15 residues long. CDR3 sequence reads: CASSLHRGVNTEAFF. CDR3 nucleotide sequence: TGTGCCAGCAGCCTACACCGGGGGGTGAACACTGAAGCTTTCTTT.

The CDR3 loop is CASRDSANTGELFF. The CDR3 nucleotides are TGTGCCAGTAGGGACAGCGCGAACACCGGGGAGCTGTTTTTT. The rearrangement uses TRBV7-2 and TRBJ2-2, with TRBD1 matching over 7 bases. This CDR3 has 14 residues. With 9 bases clipped from V and 0 bases from J, the junction kept 4 bases outside the gene matches. The germline V gene encodes CDR1 SGHTA and CDR2 FQGNSA.

The rearrangement links TRBV5-8 to TRBJ2-2; D call uncertain. Trimming left V 0 bases short and J 4 bases short, with 13 bases between. The CDR3 covers 16 residues. Germline CDR1 is SGHTS and CDR2 is YDEGEE. The CDR3, as DNA: TGTGCCAGCAGCTTGGCCCTGGGGATGGGCACCGGGGAGCTGTTTTTT. Translating gives CASSLALGMGTGELFF.

This chain uses TRBV6-5 with TRBJ1-2, with a tentative D call TRBD1 (5 bases). Per germline, CDR1 MNHEY and CDR2 SVGAGI. Between the trimmed V and J ends, which lost 4 bases and 2 bases, there was a span of 11 bases. This CDR3 is 14 amino acids long. CDR3 sequence (DNA): TGTGCCAGCAGTTTTGCAGGGCGCAACTATGGCTACACCTTC. Protein product: CASSFAGRNYGYTF.

This chain joins TRBV5-4 and TRBJ2-5, with 7 bases lining up with TRBD1. The CDR3 has 17 amino acids. The V and J ends lost 0 bases and 7 bases, in that order; junction bases with no gene match: 15. CDR1 SGHNT and CDR2 YYREEE come from the germline V gene (reference sequence). The CDR3: CASSLGIGGGQGSTQYF. CDR3 DNA sequence: TGTGCCAGCAGCTTGGGGATAGGGGGCGGCCAGGGTTCGACCCAGTACTTC. Together with reference TRBV5-4 and TRBJ2-5, the CDR3 gives the full variable domain: ETGVTQSPTHLIKTRGQQVTLRCSSQSGHNTVSWYQQALGQGPQFIFQYYREEENGRGNFPPRFSGLQFPNYSSELNVNALELDDSALYLCASSLGIGGGQGSTQYFGPGTRLLVL.

The rearrangement uses TRBV6-6 and TRBJ1-1, with 8 bases fitting TRBD1. Losses at the gene ends were 4 bases for V and 5 bases for J; bases not matched to a gene: 9. The CDR3 runs 15 residues. Germline V CDR1 and CDR2: MNHNY, SVGAGI (reference sequence). CDR3: CASSSGQGGWTEAFF. CDR3 in DNA: TGTGCCAGCAGTTCCGGACAGGGAGGATGGACTGAAGCTTTCTTT.

The V call is TRBV5-5, the J call TRBJ2-5, with 7 nucleotides matching TRBD2. The ends lost 0 bases at V and 5 bases at J; junction bases unmatched: 7. Looked up from germline, CDR1 is SGHKS and CDR2 is YYEKEE (reference sequence). This CDR3 has 15 residues. DNA of the CDR3: TGTGCCAGCAGCTTGGGGCCCAGGGAGGGCGAGACCCAGTACTTC. Translating it yields CASSLGPREGETQYF.

The chain links TRBV7-6 to TRBJ1-2; no clear D. Germline lookup yields CDR1 SGHVS and CDR2 FNYEAQ. CDR3 length: 16 residues. V lost 1 base to trimming and J lost 4 bases, with 16 bases between them. The CDR3 DNA reads as TGTGCCAGCAGCTTAGGGCCGGAGCCCACCGTCTATGGCTACACCTTC. Translating gives CASSLGPEPTVYGYTF. The full variable domain, rest sourced from reference TRBV7-6 and TRBJ1-2, is GAGVSQSPRYKVTKRGQDVALRCDPISGHVSLYWYRQALGQGPEFLTYFNYEAQQDKSGLPNDRFSAERPEGSISTLTIQRTEQRDSAMYRCASSLGPEPTVYGYTFGSGTRLTVV.

The gene calls are TRBV5-1 and TRBJ1-3; 7 bases fit TRBD1. Germline V CDR1 and CDR2: SGHRS, YFSETQ. V gave up 4 bases and J gave up 0 bases; unmatched junction bases: 10. The CDR3 runs 17 residues. DNA of the CDR3: TGCGCCAGCAGCCGCGAAGGACAGGCTCTCTCTGGAAACACCATATATTTT. It encodes CASSREGQALSGNTIYF.

The rearrangement uses TRBV5-1 and TRBJ1-3; D possibly corresponds to TRBD1 (6 bases). Germline loops: CDR1 SGHRS, CDR2 YFSETQ. The CDR3 has 14 residues. Trimming removed 4 bases from V and 0 bases from J, with 8 bases in between. Here the CDR3 reads CASSRDNSGNTIYF. DNA of the CDR3: TGCGCCAGCAGCCGGGACAACTCTGGAAACACCATATATTTT.

The J gene is TRBJ2-1, the V gene TRBV19, with 7 bases fitting TRBD1. The CDR3 is 15 residues long. With 5 bases clipped from V and 4 bases from J, the junction kept 8 bases outside the gene matches. CDR1 and CDR2 from the germline V gene are LNHDA and SQIVND (reference sequence). The CDR3 coding sequence is TGTGCCAGTAGTTTCCCAGGGACAGCGTACAATGAGCAGTTCTTC. Encoded protein: CASSFPGTAYNEQFF.

This clone showed up just once. The rearrangement joins TRBV9 to TRBJ1-6, with 7 bases aligning to TRBD1. The CDR3 is made up of 16 amino acids. J gave up 9 bases and V 3 bases, and 12 bases lay outside the gene matches. CDR1 and CDR2 (germline): SGDLS, YYNGEE. The CDR3 DNA reads TGTGCCAGCAGCGGTAGTGACAGGGCTGGACCTTCACCCCTCCACTTT. It codes for CASSGSDRAGPSPLHF.

Only a few counts were recorded for this clone. V and J are TRBV19 and TRBJ1-6; a possible D gene is TRBD1 (6 bases). The CDR3 runs to 13 residues. CDR1 and CDR2 (germline): LNHDA, SQIVND (reference sequence). Trimming took off 9 bases at V and 10 bases at J, with 16 bases between the two ends. The CDR3 nucleotides read TGTGCCAGCACCTATGGGACACCCTCACCCCTCCACTTT. Translation: CASTYGTPSPLHF.

This chain connects TRBV11-2 to TRBJ1-2; 7 bases agree with TRBD1. This CDR3 region has 12 residues. Germline loops: CDR1 SGHAT, CDR2 FQNNGV. Unmatched junction bases numbered 1, after V lost 1 base and J lost 8 bases. The chain's CDR3 is CASSLVQGGYTF. CDR3 bases: TGTGCCAGCAGCTTAGTACAGGGGGGCTACACCTTC.

The V and J genes are TRBV11-2 and TRBJ1-2; 7 bases line up with TRBD1. This CDR3 region has 15 residues. Germline values: CDR1 SGHAT, CDR2 FQNNGV. The V segment lost 3 bases and the J segment 1 base; nucleotides outside the gene matches: 5. The CDR3 DNA reads TGTGCCAGCAGCTTGGGACAGCTCAATAACTATGGCTACACCTTC. Encoded protein: CASSLGQLNNYGYTF.

This clone was seen a single time. The gene calls are TRBV2 and TRBJ1-2; TRBD1 is a possible D gene (5 bases). Germline CDR1 reads SNHLY; CDR2 reads FYNNEI. V was clipped by 4 bases and J by 5 bases, with 20 bases between them. The CDR3 is 16 residues long. The CDR3 sequence is CASSGFGTALRYGYTF. The CDR3, as DNA: TGTGCCAGCAGTGGTTTTGGGACGGCGCTTCGGTATGGCTACACCTTC.

The V and J genes are TRBV9 and TRBJ2-3; 10 positions match TRBD2. This CDR3 region has 18 residues. Germline V gene sequence: CDR1 SGDLS, CDR2 YYNGEE. The junction had 19 bases not matched to a gene; V was cut back by 3 bases and J by 9 bases. This CDR3 is CASSATRTSGVEAPTQYF. The CDR3 bases are TGTGCCAGCAGCGCAACCAGGACTAGCGGCGTTGAGGCACCGACGCAGTATTTT. Supplemented by reference TRBV9 and TRBJ2-3, the full variable domain reads DSGVTQTPKHLITATGQRVTLRCSPRSGDLSVYWYQQSLDQGLQFLIQYYNGEERAKGNILERFSAQQFPDLHSELNLSSLELGDSALYFCASSATRTSGVEAPTQYFGPGTRLTVL.

This clone appeared once. This rearrangement joins TRBV14 to TRBJ1-4; maybe TRBD1 (6 bases). Germline V lookup: CDR1 SGHDN, CDR2 FVKESK. The CDR3 is 20 amino acids. Trimming took 4 bases from V and 0 from J, leaving 24 bases between them. As DNA, the CDR3 is TGTGCCAGCAGCCGCATCCGACAGGTAGGACCCCGTTCAACTAATGAAAAACTGTTTTTT. Its translation: CASSRIRQVGPRSTNEKLFF.

V gene TRBV21-1 combines with J gene TRBJ1-2; TRBD1 is the table's D call and was not checked against the DNA. TRBV21-1 is a known pseudogene. The CDR3 consists of 17 residues. CDR3 sequence (DNA): TGTGCCAGCAGCAAAGACGGCCAGGGACACCCAAACTATGGCTACACCTTC. Translating it yields CASSKDGQGHPNYGYTF.